Each of the 8 T cell receptor beta chains below was sequenced from the same sample in a study of T cells after yellow fever vaccination (dated by TCRdb to 2018 to 2020). The library was obtained by 5' RACE. The reads were generated on an Illumina HiSeq 2500. TCRdb reworked the public reads: Q25 trimming with fastp, MiXCR clone assembly, productive beta chains retained. Merged by CDR3 protein, the rows form single entries marked with the most common genes and DNA. This sample comprises 100,000 or so distinct CDR3 sequences, about 8.2% of them detected only once. Approximately 17% of the sample is held by the ten biggest clonotypes. This specimen's treatment or condition label, interpreted: live attenuated yellow fever vaccine strain. The sequenced sample was CD8+ T cells not binding an NS4B(214-222) dextramer, sorted from PBMCs, obtained roughly 15 days after the first yellow fever vaccination. This specimen's cell subset or site label, interpreted: NS4B epitope dextramer-negative CD8 T cells. These receptor sequences come from a man younger than 30 who received the YFV17D yellow fever vaccine.

The chain couples TRBV7-6 to TRBJ2-7; possibly TRBD2 for D (6 bases). Trimming removed 3 bases at V and 3 bases at J, with 12 bases between. Germline V gene lookup returns CDR1 SGHVS and CDR2 FNYEAQ. The CDR3 has 14 amino acids. The CDR3 protein is CASSLGPGDYEQYV. The CDR3 coding sequence is TGTGCCAGCAGCTTGGGGCCGGGAGACTACGAGCAGTACGTC.

The genes are TRBV4-2 and TRBJ1-4; D remains unclear. Trimming pared 0 bases from V and 4 bases from J, leaving 6 bases between. This CDR3 comprises 14 residues. Germline V gene sequence: CDR1 LGHNA, CDR2 YNFKEQ. CDR3 protein: CASSQEGSNEKLFF. The CDR3 nucleotides read TGTGCCAGCAGCCAAGAGGGAAGTAATGAAAAACTGTTTTTT.

This clonotype was counted many times. This sequence joins TRBV7-9 and TRBJ2-4; D is ambiguous. The CDR3 loop spans 13 amino acids. Trimming stripped 5 bases from V and 5 bases from J, with 10 bases between. Germline V gives CDR1 SEHNR, CDR2 FQNEAQ (reference sequence). The CDR3: CASSLVSQNIQYF. The CDR3, as DNA: TGTGCCAGCAGCCTTGTGAGTCAAAACATTCAGTACTTC.

This clonotype was found once. This chain links TRBV4-3 with TRBJ1-3; 7 bases match TRBD1. The V gene's germline CDR1 is LGHNA and CDR2 YSLEER. J gave up 0 bases and V 4 bases, and 3 bases lay outside the gene matches. This CDR3 contains 15 residues. The CDR3 DNA is TGCGCCAGCAGCCGAGACAGGGCCTCTGGAAACACCATATATTTT. Translation gives CASSRDRASGNTIYF.

V usage is TRBV6-5 and J usage is TRBJ2-5; no definite D call. This CDR3 contains 16 residues. V lost 4 bases to trimming and J lost 5 bases, with 20 bases between them. Germline lookup yields CDR1 MNHEY and CDR2 SVGAGI. The CDR3 region is CASSLSGPPRWETQYF. DNA of the CDR3: TGTGCCAGCAGTTTATCCGGACCACCACGGTGGGAGACCCAGTACTTC.

The V call is TRBV6-2 or TRBV6-3, the J call TRBJ2-7; 7 positions match TRBD1. Germline CDR1 reads MNHEY; CDR2 reads SVGEGT. The CDR3 extends over 15 amino acids. J lost 1 base, V lost 4 bases, and 7 bases had no gene match. Here the CDR3 reads CASSWGQPPSYEQYV. In DNA form, the CDR3 reads TGTGCCAGCAGTTGGGGACAGCCTCCTTCCTACGAGCAGTACGTC.

This clonotype has a handful of counts. The chain uses TRBV7-9 and TRBJ2-3; D tentatively fits TRBD1 or TRBD2 (6 bases each). CDR1 and CDR2 from the germline V gene are SEHNR and FQNEAQ (reference sequence). The CDR3 has 16 residues. The V and J ends lost 3 bases and 3 bases respectively, with 16 bases between them. CDR3 loop: CASSLTGARLTDTQYF. Written as DNA, the CDR3 is TGTGCCAGCAGCTTGACGGGGGCGAGGTTGACAGATACGCAGTATTTT.

Only a few counts were recorded for this clonotype. The V and J genes are TRBV4-2 and TRBJ1-3, with a weak D call TRBD1 (5 bases). Germline values: CDR1 LGHNA, CDR2 YNFKEQ. CDR3 size: 16 residues. V lost 0 bases and J 4 bases, leaving 13 bases between the germline ends. CDR3 in amino acids: CASSQDGTLQGNTIYF. CDR3 nucleotide sequence: TGTGCCAGCAGCCAAGATGGGACTCTACAGGGAAACACCATATATTTT.